Presented here are 3 T cell receptor beta chains from one specimen sequenced in a study of shared clonotypes between healthy human individuals. Profiling relied on immunoSEQ multiplex PCR, and the TCRdb table lists in-frame clones only, not all of them. This table holds millions of clones, roughly 91% found once. Naive CD8 cells comprised CD45RO-negative, CCR7-positively selected cells, excluding terminally differentiated effector memory CD45RA+ cells. Source material: naive CD8+ T cells from PBMCs. The receptor source for this set is a man between 18 and 29 years old in good health. Some clones in this sample may be carry-over from other donors' samples.

V and J are TRBV27 and TRBJ2-3; 10 bases agree with TRBD2. Per the germline V gene, CDR1 is MNHEY and CDR2 is SMNVEV (reference sequence). This CDR3 has 17 residues. V dropped 6 bases and J dropped 0; count of bases not matched to a gene: 9. The CDR3 coding sequence is TGTGCCAGCAGACCCATCGGGACTAGCGCTAGCACAGATACGCAGTATTTT. This encodes CASRPIGTSASTDTQYF.

The chain has TRBV7-9 and TRBJ2-7; maybe TRBD1 (5 bases). The CDR3 totals 15 residues. Trimming pared 1 base from V and 2 bases from J, leaving 12 bases between. CDR1 is SEHNR, CDR2 FQNEAQ, per germline (reference sequence). In nucleotides, the CDR3 is TGTGCCAGCAGCTTAGACATTAGGGGTCCCTACGAGCAGTACTTC. This codes for CASSLDIRGPYEQYF.

Remarks on this clone: The same CDR3 arises from other DNA sequences in this sample as well. This chain connects TRBV29-1 to TRBJ2-1, with no clear D. This CDR3 is built from 11 residues. V was clipped by 7 bases and J by 7 bases, with 11 bases between them. Germline V lookup: CDR1 SQVTM, CDR2 ANQGSEA. CDR3 residues: CSAPVGNEQFF. The CDR3 coding sequence is TGCAGCGCCCCTGTAGGGAATGAGCAGTTCTTC.